This entry lists 28 T cell receptor beta chains sequenced from one sample in a study of blood T cell repertoires in COVID-19. Using immunoSEQ multiplex PCR, the repertoire was profiled, and TCRdb retains in-frame clones only, with some absent. The table lists about 250,000 clones, about 91% of them singletons. Sequenced sample: peripheral blood. The receptors here all came from a woman aged 30 to 39 with COVID-19, enrolled during active disease.

The rearrangement links TRBV6-2 or TRBV6-3 to TRBJ1-4, with no clear D. V was cut by 2 bases and J by 0 bases, with 13 bases left in between. Germline V CDR1 and CDR2: MNHEY, SVGEGT. CDR3 length: 17 amino acids. The CDR3 DNA reads TGTGCCAGCAGTTACGACTTGAGTTTGGCAACTAATGAAAAACTGTTTTTT. Residues: CASSYDLSLATNEKLFF.

The chain has TRBV19 and TRBJ1-3; maybe TRBD1 (6 bases). There are 15 residues in the CDR3. Germline lookup yields CDR1 LNHDA and CDR2 SQIVND (reference sequence). Between the trimmed V and J ends, which lost 3 bases and 1 base, there was a span of 10 bases. This chain's CDR3 is CASSIAQGSGNTIYF. In nucleotides, the CDR3 is TGTGCCAGTAGTATCGCACAGGGATCTGGAAACACCATATATTTT. Together with reference TRBV19 and TRBJ1-3, the CDR3 gives the full variable domain: DGGITQSPKYLFRKEGQNVTLSCEQNLNHDAMYWYRQDPGQGLRLIYYSQIVNDFQKGDIAEGYSVSREKKESFPLTVTSAQKNPTAFYLCASSIAQGSGNTIYFGEGSWLTVV.

The CDR3 DNA follows: TGTGCCAGCAGCTTAGTGGGACAGGGTGTTGAAAAACTGTTTTTT. Translating gives CASSLVGQGVEKLFF. The V call is TRBV7-9, the J call TRBJ1-4, with TRBD1 matching over 9 bases. Germline V gene lookup returns CDR1 SEHNR and CDR2 FQNEAQ (reference sequence). J lost 7 bases, V lost 1 base, and 4 bases had no gene match. The CDR3 covers 15 residues. Looking up the rest from reference TRBV7-9 and TRBJ1-4 gives the full variable domain: DTGVSQNPRHKITKRGQNVTFRCDPISEHNRLYWYRQTLGQGPEFLTYFQNEAQLEKSRLLSDRFSAERPKGSFSTLEIQRTEQGDSAMYLCASSLVGQGVEKLFFGSGTQLSVL.

The chain uses TRBV30 and TRBJ2-1; 11 bases match TRBD2. The germline V gene has CDR1 GTSNPN and CDR2 SVGIG (reference sequence). The CDR3 is made up of 15 amino acids. V shed 7 bases and J 7 bases; nucleotides not matched to a gene: 12. Written as DNA, the CDR3 is TGTGCCTACCACGCATATAGCGGGAGGGAGAATGAGCAGTTCTTC. The encoded protein is CAYHAYSGRENEQFF.

In its sample, this clone was seen once. The V and J genes are TRBV5-1 and TRBJ2-6, with 8 bases aligning to TRBD2. Germline CDR1 reads SGHRS; CDR2 reads YFSETQ. The V gene end was trimmed by 6 bases and the J gene end by 2 bases; junction bases not matched to a gene: 7. The CDR3 has 16 residues. CDR3 bases: TGCGCCAGCACCCGGGAGGGGAGCCCTGGGGCCAACGTCCTGACTTTC. Its protein is CASTREGSPGANVLTF.

The CDR3 protein is CASSGDRALGAFF. The DNA of the CDR3 is TGCGCCAGCAGTGGGGACAGGGCGTTGGGAGCTTTCTTT. V and J are TRBV10-1 and TRBJ1-1, with TRBD1 matching over 9 bases. J was trimmed by 10 bases and V by 4 bases; bases with no gene match: 7. This CDR3 is built from 13 residues. Germline loops: CDR1 WNHNN, CDR2 SYGVQD (reference sequence).

This clone appeared a few times. The gene calls are TRBV27 and TRBJ1-6; no reliable D call. The CDR3 extends over 13 amino acids. CDR1 is MNHEY and CDR2 is SMNVEV in the germline V gene (reference sequence). The germline V and J ends were trimmed by 6 bases and 9 bases, with 12 bases remaining between them. Here the CDR3 reads CASSRKSGSPLHF. Here the CDR3 DNA reads TGTGCCAGCAGCAGAAAATCAGGTTCACCCCTCCACTTT.

The V call is TRBV5-5, the J call TRBJ2-5; 7 bases are shared with TRBD1. The V segment lost 4 bases and the J segment 3 bases; nucleotides outside the gene matches: 12. Germline V gives CDR1 SGHKS, CDR2 YYEKEE (reference sequence). The CDR3 totals 16 residues. CDR3: CASSPVRQGGEETQYF. The CDR3 nucleotides read TGTGCCAGCAGCCCGGTTAGACAGGGTGGAGAAGAGACCCAGTACTTC.

About this clone itself: A junction boundary mismatches the germline segment, possibly from a read error. The chain has TRBV27 and TRBJ2-2; TRBD1 matches at 12 bases. CDR1 and CDR2 from the germline V gene are MNHEY and SMNVEV (reference sequence). This CDR3 is built from 16 residues. CDR3: CASSLSGTGGSGELFF. CDR3 nucleotides: TGTGCCAGCAGTCTATCCGGGACAGGGGGCTCCGGGGAGCTGTTTTTT.

The chain has TRBV29-1 and TRBJ2-7; D possibly corresponds to TRBD1 (5 bases). V lost 4 bases and J 2 bases, leaving 15 bases between the germline ends. In germline, CDR1 is SQVTM, CDR2 ANQGSEA. This CDR3 has 14 amino acids. CDR3 nucleotide sequence: TGCAGCGTTGTAGGGGCAGGGAAAGCCTACGAGCAGTACTTC. Protein sequence: CSVVGAGKAYEQYF.

The chain uses TRBV7-9 and TRBJ2-7; 11 bases agree with TRBD1. This CDR3 comprises 13 residues. Germline trimming cut 6 bases from V and 6 bases from J; bases unmatched to any gene: 4. Germline-derived CDR1 and CDR2 are SEHNR and FQNEAQ (reference sequence). The CDR3 coding sequence is TGTGCCAGCAGGGCCGGGACAGGGGGCGAGCAGTACTTC. It specifies CASRAGTGGEQYF.

This sequence joins TRBV12-5 and TRBJ2-1; the match to TRBD2 covers 8 bases. The germline CDR1 and CDR2 sequences are LGHNT and FRNRAP. V was clipped by 2 bases and J by 10 bases; unmatched bases: 4. The CDR3 spans 13 residues. The CDR3 loop reads CASGLQLADEQFF. The CDR3 DNA is TGTGCTAGTGGTTTGCAACTAGCGGACGAGCAGTTCTTC.

V is TRBV15 and J is TRBJ1-1; possible D gene TRBD1, 6 bases. Germline V lookup: CDR1 LNHNV, CDR2 YYDKDF (reference sequence). The CDR3 is 17 residues long. Trimming shortened V by 3 bases and J by 1 base, and 18 bases separated the two germline ends. CDR3 protein: CATSRDLGGLGNTEAFF. CDR3 in DNA: TGTGCCACCAGCAGGGACCTCGGGGGGCTGGGGAACACTGAAGCTTTCTTT.

The sample holds a few counts of this clone. The rearrangement links TRBV6-2 or TRBV6-3 to TRBJ2-1; TRBD2 matches at 11 bases. Trimming cost V 4 bases and J 3 bases; bases outside gene matches: 14. The CDR3 runs 19 residues. Germline lookup yields CDR1 MNHEY and CDR2 SVGEGT. The CDR3 nucleotides are TGTGCCAGCAGTTGGAGGACTAGCGGGCCCATTTTCAACTACAATGAGCAGTTCTTC. It yields the protein CASSWRTSGPIFNYNEQFF.

The chain uses TRBV15 and TRBJ2-6, with a tentative D call TRBD2 (7 bases). The V gene's germline CDR1 is LNHNV and CDR2 YYDKDF (reference sequence). This CDR3 spans 18 amino acids. The V end was cut by 5 bases, the J end by 0 bases, with 17 bases between. In nucleotides, the CDR3 is TGTGCCACCAGCGGGGGAGGGGGGGCAAACTCTGGGGCCAACGTCCTGACTTTC. Protein product: CATSGGGGANSGANVLTF. Full variable domain (outside the CDR3, taken from reference TRBV15 and TRBJ2-6): DAMVIQNPRYQVTQFGKPVTLSCSQTLNHNVMYWYQQKSSQAPKLLFHYYDKDFNNEADTPDNFQSRRPNTSFCFLDIRSPGLGDTAMYLCATSGGGGANSGANVLTFGAGSRLTVL.

The chain joins TRBV19 to TRBJ2-1; 10 bases match TRBD1. The V segment lost 6 bases and the J segment 6 bases; nucleotides outside the gene matches: 2. Germline V gene lookup returns CDR1 LNHDA and CDR2 SQIVND (reference sequence). The CDR3 runs to 13 residues. CDR3 nucleotides: TGTGCCAGTAGAGGGACAGGGGTCAATGAGCAGTTCTTC. It yields the protein CASRGTGVNEQFF.

V and J are TRBV6-2 or TRBV6-3 and TRBJ2-1, with 12 nucleotides matching TRBD2. The CDR3 covers 13 residues. The J segment lost 13 bases and the V segment lost 5 bases, leaving 6 bases of the junction unmatched. Germline V gives CDR1 MNHEY, CDR2 SVGEGT. The CDR3 DNA reads TGTGCCAGCAGTCAGACTAGCGGGAGTTTTCAGTTCTTC. Residues: CASSQTSGSFQFF.

The V and J genes are TRBV7-2 and TRBJ2-1, with D perhaps TRBD2 (5 bases). V lost 0 bases and J lost 3, with 9 bases in between. The length of the CDR3 is 15 residues. The germline V gene has CDR1 SGHTA and CDR2 FQGNSA. CDR3 residues: CASSLAAVDYNEQFF. The CDR3 nucleotides read TGTGCCAGCAGCTTAGCAGCGGTCGACTACAATGAGCAGTTCTTC.

V is TRBV24-1 and J is TRBJ2-3, with 12 bases matching TRBD2. The CDR3 length is 16 residues. J gave up 3 bases and V 7 bases, and 7 bases lay outside the gene matches. Germline lookup yields CDR1 KGHDR and CDR2 SFDVKD. This chain's CDR3 is CATRGTSGGLTDTQYF. The DNA for the CDR3 is TGTGCCACCAGGGGAACTAGCGGGGGGTTAACAGATACGCAGTATTTT.

The rearrangement links TRBV6-5 to TRBJ1-2; 7 nucleotides align to TRBD1. CDR1 is MNHEY, CDR2 SVGAGI, per germline. This CDR3 region has 13 residues. After removal of 7 bases from V and 6 bases from J, the junction contained 8 bases not matched to a gene. The chain's CDR3 is CASTPLTGDGYTF. The CDR3 DNA reads TGTGCCAGCACCCCACTCACAGGGGATGGCTACACCTTC.

The chain has TRBV7-8 and TRBJ1-1; 8 bases match TRBD1. In germline, CDR1 is SGHVS, CDR2 FQNEAQ. The V segment lost 3 bases and the J segment 7 bases; nucleotides outside the gene matches: 4. The CDR3 runs to 13 residues. The CDR3 coding sequence is TGTGCCAGCAGCTTTTATGGGACAGGTGAAGCTTTCTTT. Its protein is CASSFYGTGEAFF.

CDR3 sequence reads: CASSDLPLDTQYF. DNA for the CDR3: TGTGCCAGCAGTGACCTCCCCTTGGATACGCAGTATTTT. The V gene is TRBV2, the J gene TRBJ2-3; D uncertain. Germline V CDR1 and CDR2: SNHLY, FYNNEI. Trimming stripped 3 bases from V and 6 bases from J, with 10 bases between. CDR3 length: 13 residues.

The V and J genes are TRBV5-6 and TRBJ2-7, with D perhaps TRBD1 (6 bases). The germline V gene has CDR1 SGHDT and CDR2 YYEEEE. This CDR3 has 16 residues. Between the trimmed V and J ends, which lost 4 bases and 4 bases, there was a span of 21 bases. CDR3: CASSEGTGSGAYEQYF. The CDR3 DNA reads TGTGCCAGCAGCGAAGGTACAGGGAGTGGAGCATACGAGCAGTACTTC.

The chain employs TRBV2 and TRBJ1-3; D call uncertain. CDR1 is SNHLY, CDR2 FYNNEI, per germline. This CDR3 is built from 13 residues. Deletions cut 8 bases from V and 0 bases from J, with 8 bases between. DNA for the CDR3: TGTGCCAGCGAGAGCCTCTCTGGAAACACCATATATTTT. Protein: CASESLSGNTIYF.

The chain employs TRBV28 and TRBJ2-7; 10 bases line up with TRBD1. Germline V gene data show CDR1 as MDHEN and CDR2 as SYDVKM. The CDR3 runs to 13 residues. J lost 2 bases, V lost 10 bases, and 5 bases had no gene match. The CDR3 DNA is TGTGCCACCAGGACAGGGGGGGCCTACGAGCAGTACTTC. Amino acids: CATRTGGAYEQYF.

The rearrangement links TRBV2 to TRBJ2-1; no definite D call. The germline V gene encodes CDR1 SNHLY and CDR2 FYNNEI. CDR3 length: 16 residues. V shed 9 bases and J shed 2 bases, with 20 bases lying between them. The DNA for the CDR3 is TGTGCCAGTGATAGTTTCTCCCGTTCCACCTACAATGAGCAGTTCTTC. It specifies CASDSFSRSTYNEQFF.

The rearrangement uses TRBV11-3 and TRBJ2-1; 10 bases line up with TRBD2. Germline V lookup: CDR1 SGHNT, CDR2 YENEEA. The CDR3 spans 16 residues. The V segment lost 0 bases and the J segment 4 bases; nucleotides outside the gene matches: 3. The CDR3 bases are TGTGCCAGCAGCTTAGATACTAGCGGGACGTACAATGAGCAGTTCTTC. Translating gives CASSLDTSGTYNEQFF.

V and J are TRBV2 and TRBJ1-5; TRBD1 agrees at 8 bases. Trimming cost V 6 bases and J 5 bases; bases outside gene matches: 3. The CDR3 spans 13 residues. Per germline, CDR1 SNHLY and CDR2 FYNNEI. The CDR3 protein is CASSQGADQPQHF. CDR3 DNA: TGTGCCAGCAGCCAGGGGGCTGATCAGCCCCAGCATTTT. Using reference TRBV2 and TRBJ1-5 for the parts outside the CDR3, the full variable domain is EPEVTQTPSHQVTQMGQEVILRCVPISNHLYFYWYRQILGQKVEFLVSFYNNEISEKSEIFDDQFSVERPDGSNFTLKIRSTKLEDSAMYFCASSQGADQPQHFGDGTRLSIL.